This T cell receptor (beta chain) appears in the sequencing data of a study of regulatory T cells in long-lasting Graves disease. The V gene's germline CDR1 is SGDLS and CDR2 YYNGEE. CDR3 size: 19 residues. The V segment lost 4 bases and the J segment 6 bases; nucleotides outside the gene matches: 18. iRepertoire HTBI primers and Arm-PCR of CDR3 regions built TCR beta libraries. MiXCR, run by TCRdb on the multiplex PCR reads, gives a single entry per CDR3 protein. The table has some 450,000 distinct CDR3 sequences, about a quarter seen once. The time point: persistent/refractory GD, antithyroid drugs over 5 years with positive TRAb. The TCR library used RNA extracted from PBMCs.

This receptor was taken from a female donor with Graves disease. The starting material was peripheral blood mononuclear cells (PBMCs), obtained when the disease was refractory, from a patient treated with antithyroid drugs. The genes are TRBV9 and TRBJ2-2; 10 bases fit TRBD1. The DNA for the CDR3 is TGTGCCAGCAGCAAATCGACTGGAGGGACAGGGGTTCTATCCGGGGAGCTGTTTTTT. Protein product: CASSKSTGGTGVLSGELFF.